The present entry profiles one T cell receptor beta chain with its context. No cognate antigen has been identified for it. No base-level quality is on record; no much larger clone is a single base apart. One collaborating source in Seattle enrolled patients during active infection and followed them longitudinally through the course of disease. Collaborating institutions collected whole blood in K2EDTA tubes following their own protocols. For TCRbeta analysis, collaborators shipped samples in one of three forms: frozen whole blood, isolated PBMCs, or DNA extracted from either of those sample types. These data come from a study of blood T cell repertoires in COVID-19 (dated by TCRdb to the early 2020s). In the study overall: The collaborator samples originated in the United States, Italy and Spain and spanned the acute and convalescent phases of COVID-19. The prospective study material was composed of cDNA or gDNA derived from T cells, B-cell-depleted T cells, or PBMCs. Deeply sampled blood TCRbeta repertoires from subjects exposed to, actively infected with, or recovered from COVID-19 were included in the dataset. The repertoires were made available in a free public database intended to serve as a resource for research on the immune response to SARS-CoV-2. Samples came from the ongoing ImmuneRACE study (first 160 participants) plus 1,254 subjects from 6 global collaborators. A de-identified subject ID, COVID-19 status, age in years and sex were almost always included in the sample metadata. Where HLA class I and class II types were available, the types were taken from metadata supplied by the sample provider, not from assay-based typing. Broader findings and caveats from the paper: How much clinical and demographic metadata was included differed by source and by participant, and the metadata was provided uncurated.

The immunoSEQ Assay, a bias-controlled multiplex PCR, was used to amplify TCRbeta CDR3 regions from genomic DNA. The authors' pipeline ran thus. The number of nucleated cells in each sample was estimated by amplification of reference gene primers within the assay. To quantify the absolute abundance of each unique TCRbeta CDR3 rearrangement, sequence reads were collapsed and filtered. For each sample, productive Simpson clonality was calculated as the square root of Simpson's diversity index over productive rearrangements. This immuneACCESS table, as held by TCRdb, lists in-frame sequences with V and J called but not all clones. Of the missing ones, under half trace to an unresolved V gene in checked studies; the others have no known cause. Clone size and the V and J calls come from that table; the DNA yielded D and trimming. Present in this sample are some 200,000 clones, roughly 85% of which were seen just once. The ten largest clones capture about 2.4% of the sample.

This TCR came from a woman aged 70-85 years with COVID-19, enrolled during active disease. The specimen was peripheral blood.

The CDR3 protein: CASSSPTSYEQFF. The nucleotide sequence is TGTGCCAGCAGCTCCCCGACTAGCTATGAGCAGTTCTTC. The rearrangement combines TRBV11-3 with TRBJ2-1, and 7 bases in between align with TRBD2. Via the germline V gene, CDR1 is SGHNT and CDR2 YENEEA. The CDR3 starts with the cysteine, ends with the phenylalanine, and has 13 residues. Here the CDR3 DNA is all that survives: 39 bases in frame from base 1. Ends trimmed: V by 4 bases, J by 8 bases; bases unmatched to a gene: 5.